These 17 T cell receptor beta chains were sequenced from one sample in a study of cytomegalovirus exposure and HLA in healthy donors. 60 Vbeta and 13 Jbeta primers were used in PCR. Clones were sequenced by immunoSEQ multiplex PCR, and TCRdb holds only the in-frame ones, with some missing. Of around 200,000 clones in the sample, around 86% were seen once. Sequences were obtained from PBMCs. These receptor sequences come from a woman aged 40 to 50 in good health and CMV-seronegative.

The chain employs TRBV7-9 and TRBJ1-1, with TRBD1 identical over 11 bases. Germline CDR1 is SEHNR and CDR2 is FQNEAQ (reference sequence). The CDR3 runs 14 residues. V was pared by 4 bases and J by 4 bases, with 2 bases of the junction left unmatched. CDR3 in DNA: TGTGCCAGCAGCTATGGGACAGGGGGCACTGAAGCTTTCTTT. This translates into CASSYGTGGTEAFF.

The chain joins TRBV29-1 to TRBJ1-4; D uncertain. The germline V gene encodes CDR1 SQVTM and CDR2 ANQGSEA. The CDR3 totals 14 residues. With 7 bases removed from V and 4 bases from J, the gap between germline ends came to 16 bases. This chain's CDR3 is CSARLRRFNEKLFF. CDR3 nucleotides: TGCAGCGCACGTCTGAGGCGGTTTAATGAAAAACTGTTTTTT.

V usage is TRBV15 and J usage is TRBJ2-3; the D is unclear. The CDR3 has 14 residues. Germline V gene data show CDR1 as LNHNV and CDR2 as YYDKDF (reference sequence). V lost 3 bases, J lost 7 bases, and 14 bases lay in between. DNA of the CDR3: TGTGCCACCAGCAGTTGGGCCGAGAGAAATACGCAGTATTTT. Protein product: CATSSWAERNTQYF.

The chain employs TRBV19 and TRBJ2-1; 9 nucleotides line up with TRBD2. The V and J ends lost 3 bases and 6 bases, in that order; junction bases with no gene match: 9. The CDR3 has 16 amino acids. Germline V gives CDR1 LNHDA, CDR2 SQIVND (reference sequence). The CDR3 protein is CASSIYSGSLSNEQFF. The DNA for the CDR3 is TGTGCCAGTAGTATTTATAGCGGGAGTCTCTCCAATGAGCAGTTCTTC.

The rearrangement joins TRBV10-3 to TRBJ2-7, with D tentatively TRBD2 (6 bases). V was pared by 11 bases and J by 0 bases, with 20 bases between. The length of the CDR3 is 15 residues. The germline V gene has CDR1 ENHRY and CDR2 SYGVKD. The CDR3 nucleotides are TGTGCCGTCGGGGGATTAGCAGGGAGCTCCTACGAGCAGTACTTC. This translates into CAVGGLAGSSYEQYF.

The DNA for the CDR3 is TGTGCCAGCTCACCAGTTGCACCTGCAGGGGCCTACGAGCAGTACTTC. This codes for CASSPVAPAGAYEQYF. The gene calls are TRBV18 and TRBJ2-7, with a possible D match to TRBD1 (6 bases). The ends were cut back, 2 bases at V and 2 bases at J, with 16 bases in the middle. The CDR3 length is 16 residues. Germline lookup yields CDR1 KGHSH and CDR2 LQKENI.

This rearrangement joins TRBV14 to TRBJ1-2; weak D call: TRBD1 (6 bases). CDR1 is SGHDN and CDR2 is FVKESK in the germline V gene. The CDR3 extends over 12 amino acids. V dropped 4 bases and J dropped 8 bases, with 11 bases sitting between them. The CDR3 region has the DNA TGTGCCAGCAGCCCCGGACAGTCCGGCTACACCTTC. Its translation is CASSPGQSGYTF.

The V and J genes are TRBV10-3 and TRBJ2-3, with a tentative D call TRBD1 (6 bases). Germline CDR1 reads ENHRY; CDR2 reads SYGVKD. V gave up 3 bases and J gave up 6 bases, with 19 bases separating them. The CDR3 runs to 16 residues. Written as DNA, the CDR3 is TGTGCCATCAGTGATTCTCGGACAGATTCGTTGGATACGCAGTATTTT. Residues: CAISDSRTDSLDTQYF.

V usage is TRBV5-1 and J usage is TRBJ2-5; 8 bases line up with TRBD2. CDR3 length equals 16 residues. CDR1 SGHRS and CDR2 YFSETQ come from the germline V gene. V was clipped by 0 bases and J by 1 base; unmatched bases: 5. The CDR3 DNA reads as TGCGCCAGCAGCTTGGCACAGCTAGCGGGCCAAGAGACCCAGTACTTC. Its protein product is CASSLAQLAGQETQYF.

The chain has TRBV28 and TRBJ2-2, with 9 bases fitting TRBD1. This CDR3 is 14 amino acids long. Unmatched junction bases numbered 3, after V lost 10 bases and J lost 0 bases. The germline gives CDR1 MDHEN, CDR2 SYDVKM. This chain's CDR3 is CATWTGANTGELFF. The CDR3 DNA reads as TGTGCCACCTGGACAGGGGCGAACACCGGGGAGCTGTTTTTT. Full variable domain (missing parts from reference TRBV28 and TRBJ2-2): DVKVTQSSRYLVKRTGEKVFLECVQDMDHENMFWYRQDPGLGLRLIYFSYDVKMKEKGDIPEGYSVSREKKERFSLILESASTNQTSMYLCATWTGANTGELFFGEGSRLTVL.

The chain links TRBV7-2 to TRBJ1-2; D is unclear. The CDR3 has 15 amino acids. The ends were cut back, 8 bases at V and 4 bases at J, with 20 bases in the middle. Germline V lookup: CDR1 SGHTA, CDR2 FQGNSA. Here the CDR3 DNA reads TGTGCCAGCTCCCTGGCGCCTCGGGGAAGCTATGGCTACACCTTC. It specifies CASSLAPRGSYGYTF.

This rearrangement joins TRBV2 to TRBJ2-3, with TRBD2 identical over 10 bases. This CDR3 region has 16 residues. The germline V gene has CDR1 SNHLY and CDR2 FYNNEI. V shed 6 bases and J 1 base; nucleotides not matched to a gene: 7. The CDR3 region has the DNA TGTGCCAGCAGCCAATTAGCGGGAGGAGGCACAGATACGCAGTATTTT. It encodes CASSQLAGGGTDTQYF.

The gene calls are TRBV6-5 and TRBJ1-1, with a possible D match to TRBD1 (5 bases). Germline V gene lookup returns CDR1 MNHEY and CDR2 SVGAGI. CDR3 length: 14 amino acids. V was pared by 5 bases and J by 1 base, with 11 bases between. This CDR3 is CASSPPQGNTEAFF. CDR3 in DNA: TGTGCCAGCAGTCCCCCTCAGGGGAACACTGAAGCTTTCTTT.

This clone was counted a few times. The chain recombines TRBV6-5 with TRBJ2-7, with 8 bases lining up with TRBD1. The ends lost 2 bases at V and 2 bases at J; junction bases unmatched: 5. Germline CDR1 reads MNHEY; CDR2 reads SVGAGI. CDR3 length: 15 residues. CDR3 DNA: TGTGCCAGCAGTTACGGTAGACAGGGGCCCTACGAGCAGTACTTC. The encoded protein is CASSYGRQGPYEQYF.

The rearrangement links TRBV4-2 to TRBJ2-1; 12 bases line up with TRBD2. Trimming at V came to 4 bases and at J to 9 bases, leaving 16 bases not matched to a gene. CDR3 length: 18 residues. In germline, CDR1 is LGHNA, CDR2 YNFKEQ. CDR3 DNA sequence: TGTGCCAGCAGCCCTGGCCAAGACCGGACTAGCGGGACGGGTGAGCAGTTCTTC. Encoded protein: CASSPGQDRTSGTGEQFF.

In its sample, this clone was seen a few times. The rearrangement links TRBV18 to TRBJ2-7, with 7 nucleotides matching TRBD1. The CDR3 length is 14 residues. Germline CDR1 and CDR2: KGHSH and LQKENI. Trimming cost V 6 bases and J 0 bases; bases outside gene matches: 5. CDR3 loop: CASSVTGDSYEQYF. CDR3 sequence (DNA): TGTGCCAGCTCGGTTACAGGGGACTCCTACGAGCAGTACTTC.

The table lists this clone with a count of one. The chain has TRBV7-9 and TRBJ1-1; no clear D. The germline gives CDR1 SEHNR, CDR2 FQNEAQ (reference sequence). Trimming cost V 5 bases and J 1 base, with 14 bases left between them. This CDR3 comprises 15 residues. The CDR3 DNA reads as TGTGCCAGCAGCGCCGTCGGAGGATCGAACACTGAAGCTTTCTTT. Amino acids: CASSAVGGSNTEAFF. The entire variable domain, with the rest obtained from reference TRBV7-9 and TRBJ1-1, is as follows: DTGVSQNPRHKITKRGQNVTFRCDPISEHNRLYWYRQTLGQGPEFLTYFQNEAQLEKSRLLSDRFSAERPKGSFSTLEIQRTEQGDSAMYLCASSAVGGSNTEAFFGQGTRLTVV.